A selection of T cell receptor beta chains follows, all from one sample in a study of siplizumab effects on memory and regulatory T cells. TCRdb's table, derived via immunoSEQ multiplex PCR, lists solely in-frame clones and lacks some. The sample includes about 100,000 clones, more than 90% of them seen just once. The sequencing sample was made of CD4+ T cells sorted from blood. The receptors originated from a human donor in good health. Some clones in this sample may be carry-over from other donors' samples. Both conserved end residues are part of each CDR3. Each record gives: D gene, clone size, J gene, V gene, CDR3 protein, CDR3 DNA. The D gene is left open where the match is weak. A row's size may be missing; if present it is once, few, many or a size class.

>.|.|TRBJ1-6|TRBV6-6
CATSRGAGYNSPLHF
TGTGCCACATCCCGGGGGGCAGGCTATAATTCACCCCTCCACTTT
>.|.|TRBJ2-3|TRBV7-8
CASSSNTLAYTDTQYF
TGTGCCAGCAGCTCGAATACCCTAGCGTACACAGATACGCAGTATTTT
>.|.|TRBJ2-2|TRBV9
CASDRRNTGELFF
TGTGCCAGCGACCGGAGGAACACCGGGGAGCTGTTTTTT
>TRBD1|.|TRBJ2-2|TRBV27
CASSRTGGIGELFF
TGTGCCAGCAGTCGGACAGGGGGCATCGGGGAGCTGTTTTTT
>TRBD1|.|TRBJ2-1|TRBV5-1
CASSSGTGGNNEQFF
TGCGCCAGCAGCTCCGGGACAGGGGGAAACAATGAGCAGTTCTTC
>TRBD2|.|TRBJ2-2|TRBV7-8
CASSLAVRLAGVAGELFF
TGTGCCAGCAGCTTAGCTGTTCGGCTAGCGGGAGTAGCCGGGGAGCTGTTTTTT
>.|few|TRBJ2-3|TRBV15
CATSRDGGPTDTQYF
TGTGCCACCAGCAGAGACGGGGGTCCCACAGATACGCAGTATTTT
>TRBD1|.|TRBJ1-2|TRBV5-1
CASSVANTGGTNYGYTF
TGCGCCAGCAGCGTGGCCAATACAGGGGGCACTAACTATGGCTACACCTTC
>.|.|TRBJ2-3|TRBV19
CASSIATRRRDTQYF
TGTGCCAGTAGTATAGCGACTAGGAGGCGAGATACGCAGTATTTT
>.|once|TRBJ2-7|TRBV27
CASSFDHSPHEQYF
TGTGCCAGCAGTTTTGATCACAGCCCCCACGAGCAGTACTTC
>.|once|TRBJ2-7|TRBV6-5
CASSPRRDSYEQYF
TGTGCCAGCAGTCCTCGTAGGGATTCCTACGAGCAGTACTTC
>TRBD2|.|TRBJ2-1|TRBV4-1
CASGTSGRANEQFF
TGCGCCAGCGGAACTAGCGGGAGGGCTAATGAGCAGTTCTTC
>TRBD1|.|TRBJ2-7|TRBV5-1
CASSLLGTGESEQYF
TGCGCCAGCAGCCTATTAGGGACAGGGGAGAGTGAGCAGTACTTC
>.|.|TRBJ1-2|TRBV19
CASSIQSANYGYTF
TGTGCCAGTAGTATTCAATCCGCTAACTATGGCTACACCTTC
>.|.|TRBJ2-3|TRBV7-2
CASSGKAEDTQYF
TGTGCCAGCAGCGGAAAAGCGGAAGATACGCAGTATTTT
>.|.|TRBJ2-5|TRBV2
CASSAGTQETQYF
TGTGCCAGCAGTGCAGGGACACAAGAGACCCAGTACTTC
>TRBD2|.|TRBJ2-7|TRBV4-2
CASSPTGTSATYEQYF
TGTGCCAGCAGCCCAACGGGGACTAGCGCTACCTACGAGCAGTACTTC
>TRBD1|.|TRBJ2-7|TRBV5-1
CASSFLFTGQSTYEQYF
TGCGCCAGCAGCTTCCTTTTCACGGGACAGAGTACCTACGAGCAGTACTTC
>.|.|TRBJ2-7|TRBV15
CATSRGILDSYEQYF
TGTGCCACCAGCAGAGGGATACTCGACTCCTACGAGCAGTACTTC
>TRBD2|few|TRBJ2-5|TRBV5-5
CASSVPGRSQETQYF
TGTGCCAGCAGCGTACCCGGGAGGTCGCAGGAGACCCAGTACTTC
>.|.|TRBJ1-5|TRBV19
CASRASYSNQPQHF
TGTGCCAGTAGGGCAAGCTATAGCAATCAGCCCCAGCATTTT
>.|once|TRBJ2-3|TRBV2
CASSRRLPSTDTQYF
TGTGCCAGCAGTCGACGACTACCGAGCACAGATACGCAGTATTTT
>TRBD2|.|TRBJ2-2|TRBV7-6
CASSFLLAGGKPNTGELFF
TGTGCCAGCAGCTTTCTACTAGCGGGGGGGAAACCGAACACCGGGGAGCTGTTTTTT
>.|.|TRBJ2-3|TRBV2
CASIWRGGLDTQYF
TGTGCCAGCATTTGGCGGGGAGGACTAGATACGCAGTATTTT
>.|.|TRBJ1-5|TRBV28
CASSTRQDPYQPQHF
TGTGCCAGCAGCACACGACAGGACCCTTATCAGCCCCAGCATTTT
>.|.|TRBJ2-1|TRBV19
CASRDLPPSEQFF
TGTGCCAGTAGGGACTTGCCTCCCTCTGAGCAGTTCTTC
>.|.|TRBJ2-7|TRBV5-1
CASSASYEQYF
TGCGCCAGCAGCGCCTCCTACGAGCAGTACTTC
>TRBD1|.|TRBJ2-7|TRBV7-3
CASSLKPGQAIYEQYF
TGTGCCAGCAGCTTAAAACCGGGACAGGCGATCTACGAGCAGTACTTC
>.|.|TRBJ2-5|TRBV7-2
CASSLAGNGQETQYF
TGTGCCAGCAGCTTAGCCGGGAACGGCCAGGAGACCCAGTACTTC
>.|.|TRBJ2-5|TRBV11-3
CASILGARWDF
TGTGCCAGTATTCTCGGGGCCCGGTGGGACTTC
>.|.|TRBJ2-2|TRBV6-5
CASSYSMGGELFF
TGTGCCAGCAGTTACTCGATGGGGGGGGAGCTGTTTTTT
>TRBD2|few|TRBJ2-2|TRBV5-8
CASRRGLAGVSGELFF
TGTGCCAGCAGACGCGGACTAGCGGGAGTTTCCGGGGAGCTGTTTTTT
>TRBD2|.|TRBJ2-1|TRBV5-4
CASRPGTSGYNEQFF
TGTGCCAGCAGACCAGGGACTAGCGGTTACAATGAGCAGTTCTTC
>TRBD2|.|TRBJ2-2|TRBV7-3
CASSRGLAGVAGELFF
TGTGCCAGCAGCCGAGGACTAGCGGGAGTAGCCGGGGAGCTGTTTTTT
>.|.|TRBJ1-2|TRBV7-9
CASSLPGHWGYGYTF
TGTGCCAGCAGCTTACCGGGACACTGGGGCTATGGCTACACCTTC
>TRBD2|.|TRBJ2-3|TRBV19
CASRRAGGKRDTQYF
TGTGCCAGTAGGAGGGCGGGAGGTAAAAGAGATACGCAGTATTTT
>.|.|TRBJ1-5|TRBV6-6
CASSYSAGGDQPQHF
TGTGCCAGCAGTTACTCTGCGGGGGGAGATCAGCCCCAGCATTTT
>TRBD2|.|TRBJ2-1|TRBV10-3
CAIRDGTSGYNEQFF
TGTGCCATCAGAGACGGGACTAGCGGATACAATGAGCAGTTCTTC
>.|.|TRBJ2-5|TRBV6-1
CASSVSRGGQTQYF
TGTGCCAGCAGTGTGTCTAGGGGCGGACAGACCCAGTACTTC
>.|.|TRBJ1-1|TRBV7-8
CASSLGQTLNTEAFF
TGTGCCAGCAGCTTAGGACAGACACTGAACACTGAAGCTTTCTTT
>.|.|TRBJ1-1|TRBV6-5
CASSYMGGKAFF
TGTGCCAGCAGTTACATGGGGGGAAAAGCTTTCTTT
>.|.|TRBJ2-3|TRBV18
CASSPPTLVDTQYF
TGTGCCAGCTCACCGCCGACGCTAGTAGATACGCAGTATTTT